A single TCR beta chain is shown here with its context. Its target is not known. The data derive from a study of T-cell reconstitution after alpha-beta-depleted transplantation in children. Study outcomes and limitations: As was reported, about two months after transplant, alpha-beta T cells came from several hundred expanded graft clones. Fresh T-cell production supplied most of the T-cell counts and diversity seen one year after transplant. Some patients showed high day-60 TCRbeta diversity, which derived from surviving recipient T cells and thymic progenitors.

During its preparation, the TCRbeta library received unique molecular identifiers. TCRdb reprocessed the PCR reads with MiXCR, giving one entry per CDR3 protein. The sample has 550,000 to 600,000 distinct CDR3 sequences, around 23% seen once; the top ten hold roughly 15%. This receptor was obtained from a boy under three years old who had a stem cell transplant for acute myeloid leukemia, so the T cells may come from the graft donor. The sample consisted of PBMCs, mostly from graft donor cells, taken 360 days after TCRalphabeta/CD19-depleted stem cell transplant.

This chain's CDR3 is CASSEYFEESTQETQYF. The CDR3 DNA reads as TGTGCCAGCAGTGAATATTTTGAGGAGTCCACACAAGAGACCCAGTACTTC. The chain joins TRBV25-1 to TRBJ2-5, with unresolved D. The V end lost 0 bases, the J end lost 2 bases, and 16 bases lay between the germline ends. Germline-derived CDR1 and CDR2 are MGHDK and SYGVNS. The CDR3 spans 17 residues.